This T cell receptor beta chain was sequenced in a study of blood T cell repertoires in COVID-19. The assay was immunoSEQ multiplex PCR, and TCRdb's table has in-frame clones only and misses some. The sample lists hundreds of thousands of clones; roughly 91% were seen once. A remark on this clone: An end of the junction does not agree with germline; a read error may underlie this.

Sequenced material: PBMCs or T cells enriched from blood (not recorded which). This receptor was identified in a woman aged 30 to 39 who had recovered from COVID-19.

The CDR3 region is CASSLSTGDFDTQYF. In DNA, the CDR3 is TGTGCTAGCAGCTTATCGACAGGGGATTTCGATACGCAGTATTTT. This sequence joins TRBV7-7 and TRBJ2-3; TRBD1 matches 8 bases. The CDR3 length is 15 residues. Looked up from germline, CDR1 is SSHAT and CDR2 is FNYEAQ (reference sequence).